These T cell receptor beta chains were read from a single sample in a study of Ad26.COV2.S vaccination and SARS-CoV-2 variants. The repertoire was sequenced with immunoSEQ multiplex PCR; TCRdb's copy has only in-frame clones and lacks some. Of approximately 360,000 clones detected, 83% appear once; the ten largest clones hold roughly 7.4%. Sequencing was performed on peripheral blood, taken in a trial of Ad26.COV2.S vaccine versus placebo. Receptors originate from a person aged 18 to 65 who received the Ad26.COV2.S COVID-19 vaccine or a placebo. CDR3s include the opening cysteine and the closing phenylalanine or tryptophan. The D gene is left open where the match is weak. Clone size appears in some rows only: once, few, many, or a class for an expanded clone.

clone_size | v_call | d_call | cdr3_aa
NA | TRBV2 | NA | CASSSSTGNQPQHF
NA | TRBV7-9 | NA | CASSLEASSYEQYF
NA | TRBV7-9 | NA | CASSRTGGASYEQYF
NA | TRBV5-4 | NA | CASSLRGVSGNTIYF
few | TRBV5-4 | TRBD1 | CASSWTGLRWGYTF
NA | TRBV18 | TRBD1 | CASSRTGQGQETQYF
NA | TRBV20-1 | TRBD2 | CSASSRTGVSGRKYNEQFF
few | TRBV11-2 | NA | CASSLRTAPLHF
once | TRBV7-9 | NA | CASSFGYGPPRDQPQHF
NA | TRBV10-1 | NA | CASSAPDSETQYF
NA | TRBV21-1 | NA | CASRKATSEGQGVFSGNTIYF
NA | TRBV5-1 | NA | CASRVRTDHTEAFF
NA | TRBV5-4 | NA | CASSERQGGADTQYF
few | TRBV3-1/TRBV3-2 | NA | CASSQESRPGQTYF
NA | TRBV3-1/TRBV3-2 | NA | CASSQFVSSEETQYF
NA | TRBV5-4 | NA | CASSLVHRADTQYF
NA | TRBV10-1 | TRBD2 | CASSETLAGGSEQFF
NA | TRBV7-9 | NA | CASCGAGTGNTEAFF
NA | TRBV6-5 | NA | CASTPTGPGELFF
NA | TRBV13 | TRBD2 | CASSLIPYVAGGIDEQFF
many | TRBV6-2/TRBV6-3 | NA | CASSRPGLGNTIYF
NA | TRBV5-4 | TRBD1 | CASSSSVDRVNEQYF
NA | TRBV11-2 | NA | CASAQVSSYNEQFF
NA | TRBV5-4 | TRBD1 | CASSWGQEGAKNIQYF
NA | TRBV27 | NA | CASSHSGPYVIEKLFF
few | TRBV11-2 | TRBD1 | CASRSGGKAFF
NA | TRBV7-9 | NA | CASSPGLRYEQYF
NA | TRBV19 | NA | CASSGRYNEQFF
NA | TRBV30 | NA | CAWSPIGALKAFF
NA | TRBV11-3 | TRBD1 | CASSLDPQGVAYEQYF
once | TRBV19 | TRBD2 | CASSIGGVAGGTHNEQFF
NA | TRBV5-5 | NA | CASSFTGSYNEQFF
NA | TRBV5-1 | TRBD2 | CASSGGRSSYNEQFF
NA | TRBV3-1/TRBV3-2 | TRBD2 | CASSQARLAPTGELFF
NA | TRBV27 | NA | CASSLNSRAVEAFF
NA | TRBV7-2 | NA | CASSLPPTGELFF
NA | TRBV14 | TRBD1 | CASSRRTGGQETQYF
NA | TRBV30 | TRBD2 | CAWSVLGAGGFNEQFF
few | TRBV19 | TRBD1 | CASSIGRQGRQPQHF
NA | TRBV4-1 | NA | CASSQDGGQTGYF
NA | TRBV9 | NA | CASSVGRASSYEQYF
NA | TRBV6-4 | NA | CASSLNSGQPQHF
NA | TRBV19 | NA | CASSKGQSNTEAFF
NA | TRBV6-5 | NA | CASSTFGSSTDTQYF
NA | TRBV10-1 | NA | CASTGKVSSPLHF
NA | TRBV27 | TRBD2 | CASSIPGGYEQYF
NA | TRBV5-1 | TRBD1 | CASSHGTGDEKLFF
NA | TRBV11-2 | TRBD2 | CASSPPGAGGVDTQYF
NA | TRBV7-9 | NA | CASSPRQATAEQYF
NA | TRBV11-2 | NA | CASSLGINYGYTF
once | TRBV29-1 | TRBD1 | CSVVRGRGGTEAFF
NA | TRBV11-2 | TRBD1 | CASSRQGTSNEKLFF